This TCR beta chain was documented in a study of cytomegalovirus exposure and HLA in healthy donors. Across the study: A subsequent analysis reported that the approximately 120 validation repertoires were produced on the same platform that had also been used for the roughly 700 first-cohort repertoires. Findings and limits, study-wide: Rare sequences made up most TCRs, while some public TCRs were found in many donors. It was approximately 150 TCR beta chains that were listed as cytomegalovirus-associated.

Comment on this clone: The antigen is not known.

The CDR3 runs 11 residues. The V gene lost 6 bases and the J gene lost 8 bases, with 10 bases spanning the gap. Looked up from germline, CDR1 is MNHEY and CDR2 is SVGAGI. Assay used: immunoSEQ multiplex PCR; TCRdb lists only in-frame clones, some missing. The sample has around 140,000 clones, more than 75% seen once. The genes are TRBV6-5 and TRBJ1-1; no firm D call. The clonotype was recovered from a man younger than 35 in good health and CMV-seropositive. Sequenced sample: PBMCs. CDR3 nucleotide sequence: TGTGCCAGCAGGACTTATTTGGAAGCTTTCTTT. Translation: CASRTYLEAFF.